Below, 5 T cell receptor beta chains from the same sample are listed, as sequenced in a study of cytomegalovirus exposure and HLA in healthy donors. PCR involved 60 Vbeta and 13 Jbeta primers. Only in-frame clones appear in the TCRdb table, and some are missing; sequencing was by immunoSEQ multiplex PCR. The sample holds approximately 200,000 clones, around 81% seen once. Sequenced: PBMCs. The receptor source for this set is a man aged 25 to 40 in good health and CMV-seronegative.

V usage is TRBV4-1 and J usage is TRBJ2-7; possible D gene TRBD2, 5 bases. Germline CDR1 reads MGHRA; CDR2 reads YSYEKL. This CDR3 region has 16 residues. With 4 bases removed from V and 3 bases from J, the gap between germline ends came to 19 bases. CDR3 protein: CASSPRLTGGYYEQYF. CDR3 DNA: TGCGCCAGCAGCCCCCGTTTGACTGGCGGGTACTACGAGCAGTACTTC.

V usage is TRBV5-1 and J usage is TRBJ2-1; D is ambiguous. There are 14 residues in the CDR3. V was clipped by 0 bases and J by 4 bases, with 8 bases between them. Germline V CDR1 and CDR2: SGHRS, YFSETQ. CDR3 protein: CASSLVIGYNEQFF. The CDR3 nucleotides are TGCGCCAGCAGCTTGGTAATCGGTTACAATGAGCAGTTCTTC.

This clone appeared a few times. The chain carries TRBV2 and TRBJ2-2; 13 bases are shared with TRBD2. V trimming: 7 bases; J trimming: 7 bases; junction bases outside the gene matches: 6. CDR3 length: 15 residues. Germline assignment: CDR1 SNHLY and CDR2 FYNNEI. Here the CDR3 reads CASIGLAGVDGELFF. The CDR3 DNA follows: TGTGCCAGCATCGGACTAGCGGGAGTGGACGGGGAGCTGTTTTTT.

V is TRBV15 and J is TRBJ2-7; 8 bases are shared with TRBD1. V lost 5 bases to trimming and J lost 2 bases; unmatched junction nucleotides: 5. The CDR3 is 14 amino acids. Germline V gene lookup returns CDR1 LNHNV and CDR2 YYDKDF (reference sequence). The CDR3 region is CATSGGTGPYEQYF. The CDR3 DNA is TGTGCCACCAGCGGGGGGACAGGACCCTACGAGCAGTACTTC.

The CDR3 nucleotides read TGTGCCAGCAGCCACGGGACAGCTAGCACAGATACGCAGTATTTT. Translating it yields CASSHGTASTDTQYF. The chain employs TRBV14 and TRBJ2-3; 7 positions agree with TRBD1. Germline assignment: CDR1 SGHDN and CDR2 FVKESK. CDR3 length: 15 amino acids. V lost 3 bases to trimming and J lost 0 bases; unmatched junction nucleotides: 3.